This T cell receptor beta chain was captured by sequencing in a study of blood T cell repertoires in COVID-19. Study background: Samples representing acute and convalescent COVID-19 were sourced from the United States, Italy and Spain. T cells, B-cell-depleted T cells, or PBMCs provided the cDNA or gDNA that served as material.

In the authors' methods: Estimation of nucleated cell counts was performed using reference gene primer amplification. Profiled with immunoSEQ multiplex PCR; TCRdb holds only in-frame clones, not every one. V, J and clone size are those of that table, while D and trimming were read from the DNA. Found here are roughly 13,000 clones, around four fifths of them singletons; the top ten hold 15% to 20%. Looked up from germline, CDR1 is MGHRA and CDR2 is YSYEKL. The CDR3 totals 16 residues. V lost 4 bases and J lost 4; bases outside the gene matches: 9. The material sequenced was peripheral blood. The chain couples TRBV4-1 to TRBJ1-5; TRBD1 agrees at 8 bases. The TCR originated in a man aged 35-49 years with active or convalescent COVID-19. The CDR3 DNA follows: TGCGCCAGCAGCCCTCAGGGGGCAGGCTTAAATCAGCCCCAGCATTTT. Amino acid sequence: CASSPQGAGLNQPQHF.